Listed here are 26 T cell receptor beta chains from one sample, sequenced in a study of T cell repertoires in cytomegalovirus infection. MiXCR was run by TCRdb on the reads, yielding one entry per CDR3 protein. The sample records about 250,000 distinct CDR3 sequences, roughly an eighth being singletons. The sequencing sample was made of PBMCs. These TCRs come from a human donor in good health (CMV status not recorded). Some clones in this sample may be carry-over from other donors' samples.

The rearrangement uses TRBV9 and TRBJ2-2; 7 nucleotides agree with TRBD2. The CDR3 covers 14 residues. With V trimmed by 1 base and J by 7 bases, 4 bases remained unmatched. Germline V gene sequence: CDR1 SGDLS, CDR2 YYNGEE. The CDR3: CASSVREGGGELFF. CDR3 in DNA: TGTGCCAGCAGCGTAAGGGAGGGAGGCGGGGAGCTGTTTTTT.

This clonotype has only a few counts. This chain connects TRBV19 to TRBJ2-6, with D possibly matching TRBD2 (6 bases). The V end lost 10 bases, the J end lost 0 bases, and 10 bases lay between the germline ends. CDR1 and CDR2 from the germline V gene are LNHDA and SQIVND (reference sequence). The CDR3 consists of 14 residues. CDR3 bases: TGTGCCACCGACGGGGGCTCTGGGGCCAACGTCCTGACTTTC. Protein sequence: CATDGGSGANVLTF.

This clonotype was recorded a few times. The rearrangement joins TRBV4-3 to TRBJ2-3; D gene ambiguous. The CDR3 has 16 amino acids. The V gene lost 0 bases and the J gene lost 6 bases, with 16 bases spanning the gap. Germline CDR1 reads LGHNA; CDR2 reads YSLEER. CDR3 DNA sequence: TGCGCCAGCAGCCAAGATTTCCAACCCTCTACCGATACGCAGTATTTT. It translates to CASSQDFQPSTDTQYF.

This clonotype was seen ten or more times. The chain joins TRBV15 to TRBJ1-6; D ambiguous. The V gene's germline CDR1 is LNHNV and CDR2 YYDKDF (reference sequence). The CDR3 is made up of 14 amino acids. V was shortened by 4 bases and J by 0 bases, with 4 bases between the two germline ends. For the CDR3, the DNA is TGTGCCACCAGCACAAGCTCCTATAATTCACCCCTCCACTTT. This codes for CATSTSSYNSPLHF.

This clonotype was detected ten times or more. The chain recombines TRBV6-2 or TRBV6-3 with TRBJ2-7; 8 bases line up with TRBD2. With V trimmed by 11 bases and J by 8 bases, 17 bases remained unmatched. CDR1 is MNHEY, CDR2 SVGEGT, per germline. The CDR3 length is 14 residues. The CDR3 bases are TGTGCCTCTCACGAAAGCGGGGGCCGCAATCAGCAGTACTTC. Protein sequence: CASHESGGRNQQYF.

This rearrangement joins TRBV25-1 to TRBJ2-3, with D tentatively TRBD2 (6 bases). V was cut by 7 bases and J by 5 bases, with 10 bases left in between. The CDR3 length is 12 residues. CDR1 is MGHDK, CDR2 SYGVNS, per germline. CDR3 nucleotides: TGTGCCAGCATCGCCGGGGGAGATACGCAGTATTTT. Translation: CASIAGGDTQYF.

This clonotype has only a few counts. The genes are TRBV10-3 and TRBJ1-5; D is possibly TRBD1 (5 bases). The germline CDR1 and CDR2 sequences are ENHRY and SYGVKD. V was shortened by 3 bases and J by 4 bases, with 19 bases between the two germline ends. The CDR3 covers 17 residues. CDR3 sequence: CAISDDPVGVGNQPQHF. CDR3 in DNA: TGTGCCATCAGTGATGATCCCGTGGGGGTAGGGAATCAGCCCCAGCATTTT.

This clonotype was observed at least ten times. V is TRBV23-1 and J is TRBJ2-7; D unresolved. TRBV23-1 belongs to the ORF category, with a function that is uncertain. With 3 bases removed from V and 0 bases from J, the gap between germline ends came to 15 bases. CDR3 size: 16 residues. The CDR3 protein is CASSHPQFFSSYEQYF. CDR3 DNA: TGCGCCAGCAGTCACCCCCAGTTTTTCAGCTCCTACGAGCAGTACTTC.

The chain combines TRBV6-6 with TRBJ1-1, with a possible D match to TRBD1 (5 bases). Germline CDR1 is MNHNY and CDR2 is SVGAGI (reference sequence). The V and J ends lost 8 bases and 4 bases respectively, with 14 bases between them. The CDR3 contains 13 residues. The CDR3 loop is CASGPPQGTEAFF. CDR3 nucleotide sequence: TGTGCCAGCGGGCCCCCCCAGGGCACTGAAGCTTTCTTT.

This clonotype has a handful of counts. J is TRBJ1-2 and V is TRBV29-1; tentative D call: TRBD1 (6 bases). Trimming took off 2 bases at V and 4 bases at J, with 14 bases between the two ends. The germline V gene has CDR1 SQVTM and CDR2 ANQGSEA. The CDR3 runs 14 residues. The CDR3 bases are TGCAGCGTTGAAAGGCAGGGGTCAATCTATGGCTACACCTTC. Translating gives CSVERQGSIYGYTF.

The table lists this clonotype with many counts. The genes are TRBV7-2 and TRBJ1-5, with TRBD1 matching 9 bases. There are 15 residues in the CDR3. Germline CDR1 reads SGHTA; CDR2 reads FQGNSA. V shed 5 bases, J shed 3 bases, and the junction held 5 bases outside the gene matches. The CDR3 DNA follows: TGTGCCAGCAGCCCAGGACAGGGGAACAATCAGCCCCAGCATTTT. This sequence encodes CASSPGQGNNQPQHF.

The V and J genes are TRBV20-1 and TRBJ1-2; 7 positions agree with TRBD1. The length of the CDR3 is 13 residues. V lost 2 bases, J lost 6 bases, and 6 bases stayed unmatched. CDR1 is DFQATT, CDR2 SNEGSKA, per germline (reference sequence). The CDR3 DNA reads as TGCAGTGCTAGAAATGACAGGGTTCATGGCTACACCTTC. This translates into CSARNDRVHGYTF.

This clonotype was seen a handful of times. J is TRBJ2-6 and V is TRBV29-1, with TRBD1 identical over 10 bases. The V segment lost 4 bases and the J segment 12 bases; nucleotides outside the gene matches: 9. Germline V gene sequence: CDR1 SQVTM, CDR2 ANQGSEA. The CDR3 loop spans 14 amino acids. This CDR3 is CSVAVDRGNGVLTF. In DNA, the CDR3 is TGCAGCGTTGCAGTGGACAGGGGGAATGGCGTCCTGACTTTC.

This clonotype occurred a few times. In DNA form, the CDR3 reads TGCAGTGCTAGAACGGGACAGGGGATCACTGAAGCTTTCTTT. Protein product: CSARTGQGITEAFF. The chain uses TRBV20-1 and TRBJ1-1; 10 bases map to TRBD1. Germline CDR1 reads DFQATT; CDR2 reads SNEGSKA (reference sequence). CDR3 length equals 14 residues. V shed 2 bases, J shed 4 bases, and the junction held 4 bases outside the gene matches.

Only a few counts were recorded for this clonotype. This rearrangement joins TRBV10-3 to TRBJ1-2; D gene uncertain. This CDR3 is 16 amino acids long. Germline V lookup: CDR1 ENHRY, CDR2 SYGVKD. V lost 0 bases and J 6 bases, leaving 17 bases between the germline ends. The CDR3 DNA reads TGTGCCATCAGTGAGTCTAACGAGGCCCGGTCGCATGGCTACACCTTC. This gives the protein CAISESNEARSHGYTF.

At least ten counts were recorded for this clonotype. This chain joins TRBV7-2 and TRBJ1-5; 7 bases fit TRBD1. This CDR3 is built from 17 residues. Germline CDR1 and CDR2: SGHTA and FQGNSA. Unmatched junction bases numbered 11, after V lost 1 base and J lost 5 bases. The CDR3 region has the DNA TGTGCCAGCAGCTTAGAGCCACCCGGCAGGGGGGATCAGCCCCAGCATTTT. Protein: CASSLEPPGRGDQPQHF. Using reference TRBV7-2 and TRBJ1-5 for the parts outside the CDR3, the full variable domain is GAGVSQSPSNKVTEKGKDVELRCDPISGHTALYWYRQSLGQGLEFLIYFQGNSAPDKSGLPSDRFSAERTGGSVSTLTIQRTQQEDSAVYLCASSLEPPGRGDQPQHFGDGTRLSIL.

This clonotype occurred many times. The J gene is TRBJ2-4, the V gene TRBV7-8; no definite D call. Germline V lookup: CDR1 SGHVS, CDR2 FQNEAQ. The CDR3 has 13 residues. V lost 1 base and J lost 6, with 7 bases in between. The CDR3 DNA follows: TGTGCCAGCAGCTTAGGGGCAGGAAACATTCAGTACTTC. This gives the protein CASSLGAGNIQYF.

This clonotype was detected many times. The J gene is TRBJ2-7, the V gene TRBV7-3, with TRBD1 matching over 9 bases. The V and J ends lost 5 bases and 6 bases, in that order; junction bases with no gene match: 8. The CDR3 sequence is 14 residues long. CDR1 is SGHTA, CDR2 FQGTGA, per germline. In DNA, the CDR3 is TGTGCCAGCAGCACGACAGGGGGGTCAAGCGAGCAGTACTTC. It specifies CASSTTGGSSEQYF. Full variable domain (remainder filled in from reference TRBV7-3 and TRBJ2-7): GAGVSQTPSNKVTEKGKYVELRCDPISGHTALYWYRQSLGQGPEFLIYFQGTGAADDSGLPNDRFFAVRPEGSVSTLKIQRTERGDSAVYLCASSTTGGSSEQYFGPGTRLTVT.

V usage is TRBV7-2 and J usage is TRBJ2-3, with a weak D call TRBD2 (7 bases). V lost 2 bases to trimming and J lost 5 bases, with 14 bases between them. Germline lookup yields CDR1 SGHTA and CDR2 FQGNSA. CDR3 length: 15 amino acids. DNA of the CDR3: TGTGCCAGCAGCTTAAATGGGGGGGGCCAAGATACGCAGTATTTT. It specifies CASSLNGGGQDTQYF.

This clonotype has more than one count but fewer than ten. This chain uses TRBV29-1 with TRBJ1-3; D is uncertain. Germline V gene sequence: CDR1 SQVTM, CDR2 ANQGSEA. This CDR3 region has 15 residues. Trimming took off 4 bases at V and 4 bases at J, with 17 bases between the two ends. The CDR3 reads CSVVMFGEAGNTIYF. The CDR3, as DNA: TGCAGCGTTGTAATGTTCGGAGAGGCAGGAAACACCATATATTTT.

The rearrangement joins TRBV20-1 to TRBJ2-3; no firm D call. The CDR3 sequence is 14 residues long. V was pared by 3 bases and J by 1 base, with 11 bases between. The germline gives CDR1 DFQATT, CDR2 SNEGSKA (reference sequence). As DNA, the CDR3 is TGCAGTGCTAGGTCGGAGTTTGGCACAGATACGCAGTATTTT. Residues: CSARSEFGTDTQYF.

This clonotype was detected only a few times. The V gene is TRBV7-2, the J gene TRBJ1-1; no reliable D call. Trimming shortened V by 4 bases and J by 0 bases, and 6 bases separated the two germline ends. The length of the CDR3 is 13 residues. Germline V lookup: CDR1 SGHTA, CDR2 FQGNSA. The CDR3 sequence: CASSSILNTEAFF. The CDR3 region has the DNA TGTGCCAGCAGCTCGATTCTGAACACTGAAGCTTTCTTT.

This clonotype was counted between two and nine times. The chain couples TRBV28 to TRBJ2-7; D not resolved. CDR1 is MDHEN and CDR2 is SYDVKM in the germline V gene. V was trimmed by 3 bases and J by 0 bases, leaving 12 bases between them. The length of the CDR3 is 15 residues. The CDR3 bases are TGTGCCAGCAGTTTTGGCAGCTTCTACTCCTACGAGCAGTACTTC. As protein: CASSFGSFYSYEQYF.

This clonotype has a count of ten or more. The CDR3, as DNA: TGTGCCAGCAGCTTAATCCTTGGGGCGGCAGGGAGGCGCACAGATACGCAGTATTTT. Its translation: CASSLILGAAGRRTDTQYF. The rearrangement joins TRBV7-2 to TRBJ2-3, with D tentatively TRBD2 (6 bases). The CDR3 sequence is 19 residues long. V shed 2 bases and J shed 1 base, with 22 bases lying between them. Per the germline V gene, CDR1 is SGHTA and CDR2 is FQGNSA.

This clonotype was counted many times. The genes are TRBV10-3 and TRBJ2-3; 12 bases agree with TRBD2. V was clipped by 5 bases and J by 3 bases; unmatched bases: 3. Germline assignment: CDR1 ENHRY and CDR2 SYGVKD. This CDR3 region has 15 residues. The DNA of the CDR3 is TGTGCCATCAGTTTACTAGCGGGAGGAACAGATACGCAGTATTTT. Translating gives CAISLLAGGTDTQYF.

This clonotype has just a few counts. The CDR3 nucleotides read TGTGCCAGCAGCGGACAGGCTAATACTGAAGCTTTCTTT. Protein product: CASSGQANTEAFF. This chain joins TRBV3-1 and TRBJ1-1; 7 bases agree with TRBD1. The CDR3 is 13 residues long. Per the germline V gene, CDR1 is LGHDT and CDR2 is YNNKEL (reference sequence). V gave up 5 bases and J gave up 5 bases; unmatched junction bases: 5.